These 5 T cell receptor beta chains came from one sample sequenced in a study of long-term antiretroviral therapy in people with HIV. At the survey level, the v3.0 immunoSEQ assay was run. The protocol was immunoSEQ multiplex PCR, while the TCRdb copy is restricted to in-frame clones and leaves out a portion. The data hold approximately 34,000 clones, with around four fifths observed a single time. The sequences come from unsorted PBMCs, collected 1 year after starting antiretroviral therapy. The receptors come from a man younger than 30 with HIV.

The chain is built from TRBV9 and TRBJ2-1; D gene unclear. The CDR3 runs 15 residues. V dropped 0 bases and J dropped 5 bases, with 12 bases sitting between them. CDR1 is SGDLS, CDR2 YYNGEE, per germline. As DNA, the CDR3 is TGTGCCAGCAGCGTAGAGGGCTACCCTAACAATGAGCAGTTCTTC. It specifies CASSVEGYPNNEQFF. Filled out from reference TRBV9 and TRBJ2-1, the complete variable domain reads DSGVTQTPKHLITATGQRVTLRCSPRSGDLSVYWYQQSLDQGLQFLIQYYNGEERAKGNILERFSAQQFPDLHSELNLSSLELGDSALYFCASSVEGYPNNEQFFGPGTRLTVL.

The rearrangement joins TRBV15 to TRBJ2-2; 11 nucleotides line up with TRBD2. Trimming took 3 bases from V and 8 from J; bases not matched to a gene: 11. CDR3 size: 17 residues. CDR1 is LNHNV and CDR2 is YYDKDF in the germline V gene (reference sequence). The CDR3 here is CATSRGPGLADSGELFF. The CDR3 nucleotides read TGTGCCACCAGCAGGGGACCGGGACTAGCGGATTCGGGGGAGCTGTTTTTT.

This chain links TRBV5-1 with TRBJ2-7, with D possibly TRBD1 on 6 matching bases. Germline lookup yields CDR1 SGHRS and CDR2 YFSETQ. The V end lost 7 bases, the J end lost 7 bases, and 21 bases lay between the germline ends. The CDR3 totals 14 residues. In DNA, the CDR3 is TGCGCCAGCCGTTCCCAGGGGCAGCTTGAGGAGCAGTACTTC. This codes for CASRSQGQLEEQYF.

The V gene is TRBV19, the J gene TRBJ2-7; D is uncertain. Germline-derived CDR1 and CDR2 are LNHDA and SQIVND (reference sequence). Trimming took 7 bases from V and 5 from J, leaving 12 bases between them. This CDR3 region has 12 residues. CDR3 amino acids: CASNRVGHEQYF. The CDR3 bases are TGTGCCAGTAACCGGGTTGGGCACGAGCAGTACTTC.

CDR3 sequence (DNA): TGTGCCAGCAGTGAACGGGGGACAGGAAGGGATGAGCAGTTCTTC. Translation gives CASSERGTGRDEQFF. This sequence joins TRBV25-1 and TRBJ2-1; TRBD1 aligns across 8 bases. Germline V gene data show CDR1 as MGHDK and CDR2 as SYGVNS. The CDR3 is 15 residues long. Unmatched junction bases numbered 8, after V lost 2 bases and J lost 8 bases. The full variable domain, with the rest looked up from reference TRBV25-1 and TRBJ2-1, is EADIYQTPRYLVIGTGKKITLECSQTMGHDKMYWYQQDPGMELHLIHYSYGVNSTEKGDLSSESTVSRIRTEHFPLTLESARPSHTSQYLCASSERGTGRDEQFFGPGTRLTVL.